This T cell receptor beta chain was recorded in a study of blood T cell repertoires in COVID-19. Sequenced by immunoSEQ multiplex PCR; TCRdb stores in-frame clones only, minus some. The sample holds fewer than 110,000 clones, 89% seen once. This CDR3 is 15 amino acids long. CDR1 is LGHDT, CDR2 YNNKEL, per germline (reference sequence). The junction had 11 bases not matched to a gene; V was cut back by 7 bases and J by 5 bases. The clonotype comes from a man aged 35 to 55 with active or convalescent COVID-19. This chain connects TRBV3-1 (or the pseudogene TRBV3-2) to TRBJ2-5; 9 nucleotides agree with TRBD1. Material: peripheral blood. The CDR3 nucleotides read TGTGCCAGCATCTTGGGGACAGGGAGATTGGAGACCCAGTACTTC. Translated: CASILGTGRLETQYF.